Presented here are 29 T cell receptor beta chains from one specimen sequenced in a study of T cell repertoires in cytomegalovirus infection. TCRdb ran MiXCR on the reads and lists one entry per CDR3 protein. Of about 460,000 distinct CDR3 sequences in the sample, about 10% were seen once. Sequenced input: PBMCs. The receptors come from a human donor in good health (CMV status not recorded). Some clones in this sample may be carry-over from other donors' samples.

This clonotype showed up many times. CDR3 residues: CASSFAGGGEEKLFF. Here the CDR3 DNA reads TGTGCCAGCAGCTTCGCTGGGGGAGGCGAAGAAAAACTGTTTTTT. The chain carries TRBV7-9 and TRBJ1-4; possibly TRBD1 for D (5 bases). The germline gives CDR1 SEHNR, CDR2 FQNEAQ (reference sequence). The CDR3 runs to 15 residues. V dropped 3 bases and J dropped 8 bases, with 16 bases sitting between them. Full variable domain (missing parts from reference TRBV7-9 and TRBJ1-4): DTGVSQNPRHKITKRGQNVTFRCDPISEHNRLYWYRQTLGQGPEFLTYFQNEAQLEKSRLLSDRFSAERPKGSFSTLEIQRTEQGDSAMYLCASSFAGGGEEKLFFGSGTQLSVL.

This clonotype showed up many times. The CDR3 sequence is CASSETVSGRKFF. CDR3 coding DNA: TGTGCCAGCAGTGAAACGGTCTCGGGCAGGAAATTCTTC. The V and J genes are TRBV6-1 and TRBJ2-1; D unclear. Germline V gives CDR1 MNHNS, CDR2 SASEGT. The V end lost 2 bases, the J end lost 16 bases, and 18 bases lay between the germline ends. CDR3 length equals 13 residues.

This clonotype was observed at least ten times. The V and J genes are TRBV11-3 and TRBJ2-2, with 9 bases matching TRBD2. The CDR3 is 16 residues long. V shed 3 bases and J 6 bases; nucleotides not matched to a gene: 8. Germline lookup yields CDR1 SGHNT and CDR2 YENEEA. The CDR3 loop is CASSFNVAGAAGELFF. In DNA form, the CDR3 reads TGTGCCAGCAGCTTTAATGTAGCGGGGGCGGCCGGGGAGCTGTTTTTT. Supplemented by reference TRBV11-3 and TRBJ2-2, the full variable domain reads EAGVVQSPRYKIIEKKQPVAFWCNPISGHNTLYWYLQNLGQGPELLIRYENEEAVDDSQLPKDRFSAERLKGVDSTLKIQPAELGDSAVYLCASSFNVAGAAGELFFGEGSRLTVL.

This chain links TRBV11-2 with TRBJ1-2, with D maybe TRBD1 (6 bases). From germline, CDR1 is SGHAT and CDR2 FQNNGV. There are 18 residues in the CDR3. V was pared by 4 bases and J by 4 bases, with 25 bases between. The CDR3 protein is CASSSIRRKGGSPYGYTF. In DNA form, the CDR3 reads TGTGCCAGCAGCTCTATTAGGAGGAAGGGGGGGAGCCCCTATGGCTACACCTTC.

This clonotype was counted at least ten times. J is TRBJ2-7 and V is TRBV5-5; D might be TRBD1 (6 bases). This CDR3 region has 14 residues. Germline CDR1 is SGHKS and CDR2 is YYEKEE (reference sequence). V was pared by 5 bases and J by 0 bases, with 12 bases between. For the CDR3, the DNA is TGTGCCAGCAGTTGGGGCAGGGGCTCCTACGAGCAGTACTTC. Translating it yields CASSWGRGSYEQYF.

This clonotype was counted ten times or more. The V and J genes are TRBV6-6 and TRBJ2-7, with D uncertain. Germline CDR1 MNHNY, CDR2 SVGAGI (reference sequence). V shed 2 bases and J shed 5 bases, with 4 bases lying between them. The CDR3 is 11 residues long. CDR3 region: CASSYADEQYF. The DNA of the CDR3 is TGTGCCAGCAGTTACGCCGACGAGCAGTACTTC.

This clonotype was seen at least ten times. The chain couples TRBV12-5 to TRBJ1-2, with a weak D call TRBD1 (6 bases). The V end was cut by 6 bases, the J end by 4 bases, with 15 bases between. Germline CDR1 reads LGHNT; CDR2 reads FRNRAP. The CDR3 covers 14 residues. In DNA form, the CDR3 reads TGTGCTAGTGGGACCAGGGACACAAGCTATGGCTACACCTTC. Protein product: CASGTRDTSYGYTF.

This clonotype was counted only a few times. This CDR3 reads CSARGEGTEAFF. As DNA, the CDR3 is TGCAGTGCTAGAGGGGAAGGAACTGAAGCTTTCTTT. This sequence joins TRBV20-1 and TRBJ1-1; no firm D call. CDR1 DFQATT and CDR2 SNEGSKA come from the germline V gene (reference sequence). The V end lost 1 base, the J end lost 5 bases, and 8 bases lay between the germline ends. This CDR3 comprises 12 residues.

The sample holds many counts of this clonotype. This chain joins TRBV29-1 and TRBJ2-2, with D unclear. Germline V gene data show CDR1 as SQVTM and CDR2 as ANQGSEA. Trimming took 1 base from V and 1 from J, leaving 13 bases between them. The CDR3 spans 16 residues. The CDR3 loop reads CSVEARGPQNTGELFF. The CDR3 DNA sequence: TGCAGCGTTGAAGCGCGTGGGCCCCAGAACACCGGGGAGCTGTTTTTT.

There are many counts of this clonotype. The rearrangement links TRBV28 to TRBJ1-1, with 7 positions matching TRBD1. The ends lost 10 bases at V and 6 bases at J; junction bases unmatched: 8. This CDR3 region has 12 residues. Germline V gene data show CDR1 as MDHEN and CDR2 as SYDVKM. The CDR3 reads CATSGQDPEAFF. As DNA, the CDR3 is TGTGCCACCTCAGGACAGGACCCTGAAGCTTTCTTT.

This clonotype was found many times. The chain couples TRBV11-2 to TRBJ1-2, with D possibly TRBD1 on 5 matching bases. V lost 4 bases and J 0 bases, leaving 18 bases between the germline ends. Germline V CDR1 and CDR2: SGHAT, FQNNGV. The CDR3 runs 17 residues. The CDR3, as DNA: TGTGCCAGCAGCTCCAGGGTCCCTGGATTAGCTAACTATGGCTACACCTTC. This translates into CASSSRVPGLANYGYTF.

This clonotype was seen more than once but under ten times. The genes are TRBV20-1 and TRBJ1-2; maybe TRBD1 (5 bases). The V end was cut by 3 bases, the J end by 4 bases, with 9 bases between. CDR1 and CDR2 (germline): DFQATT, SNEGSKA (reference sequence). The CDR3 loop spans 12 amino acids. The CDR3 loop reads CSARGGTYGYTF. CDR3 DNA: TGCAGTGCTAGGGGGGGTACCTATGGCTACACCTTC.

This clonotype has a count of ten or more. The chain employs TRBV6-5 and TRBJ1-1; D gene unclear. Germline CDR1 and CDR2: MNHEY and SVGAGI. The germline V and J ends were trimmed by 4 bases and 0 bases, with 15 bases remaining between them. This CDR3 has 16 residues. The chain's CDR3 is CASSSPWGGMNTEAFF. The DNA for the CDR3 is TGTGCCAGCAGTTCCCCCTGGGGAGGAATGAACACTGAAGCTTTCTTT.

This clonotype was recorded many times. The gene calls are TRBV19 and TRBJ2-2; 8 bases match TRBD1. Germline CDR1 reads LNHDA; CDR2 reads SQIVND (reference sequence). V gave up 11 bases and J gave up 5 bases; unmatched junction bases: 7. The CDR3 has 13 amino acids. The DNA of the CDR3 is TGTGCCGCCTGGACAGGGAGGACCGGGGAGCTGTTTTTT. Amino acids: CAAWTGRTGELFF.

This clonotype was detected many times. V and J are TRBV3-1 and TRBJ2-5, with 11 positions matching TRBD2. CDR3 length: 16 residues. Germline values: CDR1 LGHDT, CDR2 YNNKEL (reference sequence). V trimming: 4 bases; J trimming: 1 base; junction bases outside the gene matches: 5. CDR3 protein: CASSRPGLAAQETQYF. The CDR3 bases are TGTGCCAGCAGCCGGCCGGGACTAGCGGCCCAAGAGACCCAGTACTTC.

The chain recombines TRBV4-2 with TRBJ2-7; 14 bases fit TRBD2. Trimming at V came to 3 bases and at J to 4 bases, leaving 5 bases not matched to a gene. The CDR3 contains 16 residues. CDR1 and CDR2 from the germline V gene are LGHNA and YNFKEQ. The CDR3 bases are TGTGCCAGCAGCCAGGAGACTAGCGGGAGGGTTTACGAGCAGTACTTC. It translates to CASSQETSGRVYEQYF.

This clonotype came up a few times. This chain connects TRBV20-1 to TRBJ2-7; 8 bases fit TRBD2. The trim removed 1 base at V and 4 bases at J, leaving 6 bases unmatched. The germline V gene encodes CDR1 DFQATT and CDR2 SNEGSKA (reference sequence). The CDR3 consists of 14 residues. CDR3 bases: TGCAGTGCTAGAGCCCTAGCGGGCGAGTACGAGCAGTACTTC. Encoded protein: CSARALAGEYEQYF.

This clonotype was counted ten times or more. The J gene is TRBJ1-2, the V gene TRBV12-3 or TRBV12-4, with 9 bases lining up with TRBD1. V lost 6 bases to trimming and J lost 3 bases; unmatched junction nucleotides: 8. This CDR3 has 15 residues. CDR3 sequence: CASSQGQGSHYGYTF. In nucleotides, the CDR3 is TGTGCCAGCAGCCAAGGACAGGGGAGTCACTATGGCTACACCTTC.

This clonotype was seen repeatedly, ten times or more. V usage is TRBV7-2 and J usage is TRBJ2-7, with 8 bases matching TRBD2. CDR1 SGHTA and CDR2 FQGNSA come from the germline V gene. The CDR3 extends over 15 amino acids. V shed 3 bases, J shed 2 bases, and the junction held 6 bases outside the gene matches. The CDR3 sequence is CASSFRGGGPYEQYF. The DNA for the CDR3 is TGTGCCAGCAGCTTCCGGGGGGGCGGACCCTACGAGCAGTACTTC. Filled out from reference TRBV7-2 and TRBJ2-7, the complete variable domain reads GAGVSQSPSNKVTEKGKDVELRCDPISGHTALYWYRQSLGQGLEFLIYFQGNSAPDKSGLPSDRFSAERTGGSVSTLTIQRTQQEDSAVYLCASSFRGGGPYEQYFGPGTRLTVT.

This clonotype was seen repeatedly, ten times or more. The chain has TRBV7-2 and TRBJ1-1; D gene uncertain. CDR3 size: 16 residues. V gave up 4 bases and J gave up 4 bases, with 19 bases separating them. The germline V gene has CDR1 SGHTA and CDR2 FQGNSA. The CDR3 nucleotides are TGTGCCAGCAGCTCGGGAGCGAGGACCTTCGGCACTGAAGCTTTCTTT. It codes for CASSSGARTFGTEAFF.

This clonotype showed up many times. V and J are TRBV7-2 and TRBJ2-7; the D is unclear. The CDR3 is made up of 13 amino acids. Trimming took off 1 base at V and 2 bases at J, with 6 bases between the two ends. Looked up from germline, CDR1 is SGHTA and CDR2 is FQGNSA. As DNA, the CDR3 is TGTGCCAGCAGCTTAGTGGAAGCCTACGAGCAGTACTTC. It codes for CASSLVEAYEQYF.

The rearrangement uses TRBV24-1 and TRBJ2-1; tentative D call: TRBD1 (6 bases). This CDR3 is 14 amino acids long. The germline V gene has CDR1 KGHDR and CDR2 SFDVKD. V was pared by 5 bases and J by 2 bases, with 9 bases between. CDR3 sequence: CATSGRTAYNEQFF. CDR3 DNA: TGTGCCACCAGTGGTAGGACAGCCTACAATGAGCAGTTCTTC.

This clonotype was observed many times. The V call is TRBV12-3 or TRBV12-4, the J call TRBJ2-1, with 13 nucleotides matching TRBD2. The CDR3 spans 16 residues. The V gene end was trimmed by 5 bases and the J gene end by 4 bases; junction bases not matched to a gene: 5. The CDR3 sequence is CASSPALAGGYNEQFF. The CDR3 bases are TGTGCCAGCAGTCCAGCACTAGCGGGAGGGTACAATGAGCAGTTCTTC.

This clonotype was counted many times. The rearrangement joins TRBV6-1 to TRBJ2-3; D unresolved. V dropped 7 bases and J dropped 6 bases, with 14 bases sitting between them. CDR1 is MNHNS, CDR2 SASEGT, per germline. There are 13 residues in the CDR3. CDR3 loop: CASNEIPGDTQYF. CDR3 in DNA: TGTGCCAGCAACGAAATCCCGGGCGATACGCAGTATTTT.

The chain uses TRBV2 and TRBJ1-6; tentatively, D is TRBD1 (5 bases). Trimming shortened V by 9 bases and J by 6 bases, and 21 bases separated the two germline ends. CDR3 size: 16 residues. The germline CDR1 and CDR2 sequences are SNHLY and FYNNEI. The CDR3 DNA follows: TGTGCCAGTGGGGGATGGTTCCGAAGTATTAATTCACCCCTCCACTTT. Protein: CASGGWFRSINSPLHF.

In this sample, this clonotype turned up many times. V is TRBV7-9 and J is TRBJ2-3; D tentatively fits TRBD1 or TRBD2 (5 bases each). Germline CDR1 SEHNR, CDR2 FQNEAQ (reference sequence). Trimming shortened V by 5 bases and J by 9 bases, and 6 bases separated the two germline ends. This CDR3 is 10 amino acids long. CDR3 sequence: CASSRDTQYF. The CDR3 DNA is TGTGCCAGCAGCAGGGACACGCAGTATTTT.

The genes are TRBV12-5 and TRBJ1-2; no definite D call. Germline CDR1 reads LGHNT; CDR2 reads FRNRAP. The length of the CDR3 is 13 residues. Trimming cost V 1 base and J 8 bases, with 11 bases left between them. CDR3 in amino acids: CASGLGPSGGYTF. The CDR3 region has the DNA TGTGCTAGTGGTTTGGGCCCTAGCGGCGGCTACACCTTC. The full variable domain, with the rest looked up from reference TRBV12-5 and TRBJ1-2, is DARVTQTPRHKVTEMGQEVTMRCQPILGHNTVFWYRQTMMQGLELLAYFRNRAPLDDSGMPKDRFSAEMPDATLATLKIQPSEPRDSAVYFCASGLGPSGGYTFGSGTRLTVV.

This clonotype was picked up many times. The V and J genes are TRBV7-2 and TRBJ1-1; D gene unclear. Germline values: CDR1 SGHTA, CDR2 FQGNSA. The CDR3 loop spans 13 amino acids. With 3 bases removed from V and 3 bases from J, the gap between germline ends came to 8 bases. The CDR3 bases are TGTGCCAGCAGCTTGTCGAGAGACACTGAAGCTTTCTTT. Its protein product is CASSLSRDTEAFF.

V is TRBV7-3 and J is TRBJ2-3, with no clear D. The V and J ends lost 3 bases and 2 bases respectively, with 12 bases between them. The CDR3 length is 15 residues. The germline gives CDR1 SGHTA, CDR2 FQGTGA. CDR3 amino acids: CASSFRGQATDTQYF. The CDR3 bases are TGTGCCAGCAGCTTTCGTGGGCAGGCCACAGATACGCAGTATTTT.